This T cell receptor beta chain was documented in a study of blood T cell repertoires in COVID-19. Study at large: Samples representing acute and convalescent COVID-19 were sourced from the United States, Italy and Spain. PBMCs, B-cell-depleted T cells, or T cells provided the cDNA or gDNA that made up the material.

This CDR3 is built from 12 residues. V gave up 2 bases and J gave up 8 bases; unmatched junction bases: 5. Germline V gene data show CDR1 as GTSNPN and CDR2 as SVGIG (reference sequence). This clone was recorded once. Authors' methods: Amplification of reference gene primers was used by the study to estimate nucleated cell counts. Libraries were prepared by immunoSEQ multiplex PCR; TCRdb keeps only in-frame clonotypes and omits some of them. V and J calls and clone size come straight from that table; D and trimming were deduced from the DNA. The sample yields over 150,000 clones, just under 90% seen once.

The rearrangement links TRBV30 to TRBJ1-2; 7 positions agree with TRBD1. The sample was peripheral blood. The TCR was taken from a woman aged 18 to 35 who had recovered from COVID-19. The DNA for the CDR3 is TGTGCCTGGAGTCGGACAGGTTCGGGCTACACCTTC. It translates to CAWSRTGSGYTF.